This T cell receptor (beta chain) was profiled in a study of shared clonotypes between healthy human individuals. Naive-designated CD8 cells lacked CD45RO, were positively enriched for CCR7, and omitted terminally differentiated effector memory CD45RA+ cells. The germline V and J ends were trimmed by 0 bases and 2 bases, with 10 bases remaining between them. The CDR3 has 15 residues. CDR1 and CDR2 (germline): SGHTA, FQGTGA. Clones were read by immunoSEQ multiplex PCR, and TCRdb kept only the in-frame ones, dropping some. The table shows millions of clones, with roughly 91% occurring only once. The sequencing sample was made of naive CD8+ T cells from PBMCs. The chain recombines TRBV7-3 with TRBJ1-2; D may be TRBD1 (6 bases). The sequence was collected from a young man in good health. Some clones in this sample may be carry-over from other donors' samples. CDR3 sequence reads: CASSLTRTGNYGYTF. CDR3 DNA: TGTGCCAGCAGCTTAACGAGAACAGGGAACTATGGCTACACCTTC.